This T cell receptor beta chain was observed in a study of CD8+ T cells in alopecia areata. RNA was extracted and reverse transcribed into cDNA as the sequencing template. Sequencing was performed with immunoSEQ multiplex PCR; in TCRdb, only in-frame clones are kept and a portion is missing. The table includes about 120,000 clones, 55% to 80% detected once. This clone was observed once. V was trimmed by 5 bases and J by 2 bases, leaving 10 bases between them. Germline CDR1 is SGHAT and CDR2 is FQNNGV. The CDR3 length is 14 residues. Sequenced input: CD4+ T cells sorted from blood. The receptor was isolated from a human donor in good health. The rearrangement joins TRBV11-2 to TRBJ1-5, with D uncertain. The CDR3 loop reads CASSPESGNQPQHF. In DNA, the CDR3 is TGTGCCAGCAGCCCTGAATCGGGCAATCAGCCCCAGCATTTT.